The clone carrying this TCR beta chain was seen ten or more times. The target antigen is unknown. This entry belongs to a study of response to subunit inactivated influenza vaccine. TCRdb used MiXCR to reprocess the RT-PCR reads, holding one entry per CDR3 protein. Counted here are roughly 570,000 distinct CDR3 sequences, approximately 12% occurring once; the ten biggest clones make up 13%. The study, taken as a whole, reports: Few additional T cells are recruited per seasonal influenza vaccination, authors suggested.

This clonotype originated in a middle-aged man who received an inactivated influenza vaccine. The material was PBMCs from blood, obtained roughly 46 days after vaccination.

Here the CDR3 DNA reads TGTGCCAGCAGTCCCGGGATGGGACCTTACAATGAGCAGTTCTTC. Protein sequence: CASSPGMGPYNEQFF. The V call is TRBV6-1, the J call TRBJ2-1; D tentatively fits TRBD1 or TRBD2 (5 bases each). The length of the CDR3 is 15 residues. Looked up from germline, CDR1 is MNHNS and CDR2 is SASEGT. The V gene lost 5 bases and the J gene lost 4 bases, with 15 bases spanning the gap.